What follows describes a single T cell receptor (beta chain). There are a few counts of this clonotype. Its antigen is unknown. One base away there is no much larger clone; base qualities are not given. This entry is derived from a study of blood T cells in healthy people across ages (dated by TCRdb to 2013 to 2016). Background on the whole study: In model experiments, template switching captured roughly one uniquely barcoded TCR beta cDNA molecule for every two T cells. To avoid experimental bias, donors of different ages were randomly spread across the sequencing lanes. To track age-related changes in TCR beta repertoire diversity, the study relied on deep sequencing normalized with unique cDNA molecular identifiers. Four age groups were formed from the donors: young (average approximately 15 years), middle-aged (roughly 38), aged (roughly 58) and long-lived (around 82). Using the same blood draw, the study looked at two additional independent replicas of 1 million unique cDNA reads for two donors, one aged 18 to 29 and the other aged 80 or older. What the research found in general, with its limitations: Because the CMV infection status of the donors was unknown, age-related changes in expanded clonotypes may potentially have been confounded. As age increased, observed TCR beta diversity per million T cells dropped in a roughly linear way, and a significant reduction was already evident by age around 41. Estimates of total diversity based on one million sequenced T cells were regarded as lower bounds and as underestimates. Compared with the aged group, the long-lived group had more naive CD4+ T cells, fewer expanded clones and increased TCR diversity, suggesting age selection. Observed TCR beta diversity correlated strongly with the percentage of naive T cells measured by flow cytometry. Since profiling was done on bulk unsorted PBMCs, naive and antigen-experienced compartments could not be conclusively compared.

The roughly 39 donors, aged about 6 to 100 years, were systemically healthy Caucasian individuals from Russia. Each donor gave about 9.7 milliliters of peripheral blood, drawn into EDTA-treated Vacutainer tubes. Ficoll-Paque density-gradient centrifugation was used to isolate PBMCs, with at least 7 million per sample. Total RNA was extracted from PBMCs with Trizol reagent, with at least 5 micrograms obtained per sample. Naive CD45RAhigh/CD27high T cell percentages were measured by flow cytometry on a PBMC aliquot from every donor. The CDR3 covers 16 residues, taking in both the cysteine and the phenylalanine. Of the read, only the CDR3 DNA is kept; its 48 bases are in frame from base 1. Sequences SGHTA (CDR1) and FQGNSA (CDR2) are obtained from the germline V gene. V loses 7 bases at its end and J loses 0 bases; junction bases beyond the gene matches: 5. Library preparation used 5' RACE. The data were produced on an Illumina HiSeq 2500. A second about 7 to 11 cycle PCR used a sample-barcoded 5' primer and a J-beta primer mix. A unique molecular identifier was introduced onto each TCR beta cDNA molecule by a template-switch 5' adaptor carrying 12 random nucleotides. At least 2.5 million CDR3-containing paired-end reads were obtained from each sample. First-strand cDNA was synthesized from all RNA with the Mint cDNA synthesis kit, primed by a TRBC-specific oligonucleotide. After uracil-DNA glycosylase treatment, a first 18-cycle PCR used universal primers M1SS and BC2_uni_R on all cDNA. On the study's bioinformatics: Each sample was normalized by randomly selecting 1 million high-quality reads, each carrying a distinct molecular identifier. Reads sharing molecular identifiers were discarded rather than binned into consensus sequences. MiTCR, set to a Q25 quality threshold and the strictest error-elimination algorithm, was used for CDR3 identification, clonotype clustering and error correction. Lower-bound total TCR beta diversity was estimated with a nonparametric unseen species model using Euler transformation. TCRdb itself trimmed the public reads at Q25 with fastp, ran MiXCR and retained productive beta chains. Each entry merges the rows of one CDR3 protein and shows their most common DNA and genes. The V and J calls follow TCRdb's processing rather than the paper's. Present in this sample are some 1.4 million distinct CDR3 sequences, 35% to 45% of which were seen just once. The ten largest clones capture 6.5% to 10% of the sample.

Rearrangement joined TRBV7-2 to TRBJ2-3; the central 12 bases match TRBD2. Input material: blood. The TCR comes from a woman younger than 30 in good health. The sequenced DNA: TGTGCCAGCAATAGGGGGACTAGCGGGAGCACAGATACGCAGTATTTT. Translation gives CASNRGTSGSTDTQYF.